Detailed here is one TCR beta chain. This CDR3 comprises 13 residues. The germline gives CDR1 SQVTM, CDR2 ANQGSEA. Trimming at V came to 4 bases and at J to 2 bases, leaving 3 bases not matched to a gene. This sample was included in a study of control samples from healthy donors and cancer patients. The assay was immunoSEQ multiplex PCR, and TCRdb's table has in-frame clones only and misses some. The sample lists approximately 97,000 clones, almost 90% occurring once. Material for sequencing was blood. This sequence originates from a man aged 30 to 39 in good health. The rearrangement joins TRBV29-1 to TRBJ2-7; 9 positions agree with TRBD2. DNA of the CDR3: TGCAGCGTTGTAGCGGGAGATCCCTACGAGCAGTACTTC. Translation gives CSVVAGDPYEQYF.